A selection of T cell receptor beta chains follows, all from one sample in a study of OX40 agonist ivuxolimab in advanced cancers. The assay was immunoSEQ multiplex PCR, and TCRdb's table has in-frame clones only and misses some. This table has fewer than 85,000 clones, approximately 78% appearing once. The source material was CD4+ or CD8+ T cells sorted from blood, sampled in a trial of the OX40 agonist ivuxolimab. All receptors come from an adult with an advanced solid tumor such as melanoma, head and neck, liver or kidney cancer. The CDR3 runs from the conserved cysteine through the conserved F or W. Where a row states a size, it is once, few, many or the class of an expanded clone; other rows omit it.

j_gene,abundance,v_gene,CDR3aa
TRBJ2-3,.,TRBV7-6,CASSPGTGRGADTQYF
TRBJ2-3,.,TRBV30,CAWSTGLAVTDTQYF
TRBJ2-1,few,TRBV18,CASSPTNEQFF
TRBJ2-2,once,TRBV4-1,CASSQDPRGQTGELFF
TRBJ2-7,.,TRBV7-8,CASSLAVLQYF
TRBJ2-3,.,TRBV5-5,CASSSRTGGNIDTQYF
TRBJ2-2,.,TRBV7-8,CASSFPGGEQNTGELFF
TRBJ1-2,.,TRBV30,CAWSDPRGNYGYTF
TRBJ2-7,few,TRBV5-1,CASSLDNFYEQYF
TRBJ2-6,.,TRBV7-2,CASGGGSGANVLTF
TRBJ2-3,few,TRBV5-1,CASSLADGSTDTQYF
TRBJ2-2,.,TRBV7-2,CASSPSGTSGSGELFF
TRBJ1-1,.,TRBV7-8,CASSASRADRGVGEAFF
TRBJ2-1,.,TRBV15,CATSRVLAGPYNEQFF
TRBJ1-2,.,TRBV18,CASSPGKNYGYTF
TRBJ2-5,.,TRBV6-6,CASSLGQGARETQYF
TRBJ2-6,.,TRBV7-6,CASSLPGANVLTF
TRBJ2-7,.,TRBV14,CASSQVGVMYEQYF
TRBJ1-2,.,TRBV28,CASSTLTAQIPTRGYTF